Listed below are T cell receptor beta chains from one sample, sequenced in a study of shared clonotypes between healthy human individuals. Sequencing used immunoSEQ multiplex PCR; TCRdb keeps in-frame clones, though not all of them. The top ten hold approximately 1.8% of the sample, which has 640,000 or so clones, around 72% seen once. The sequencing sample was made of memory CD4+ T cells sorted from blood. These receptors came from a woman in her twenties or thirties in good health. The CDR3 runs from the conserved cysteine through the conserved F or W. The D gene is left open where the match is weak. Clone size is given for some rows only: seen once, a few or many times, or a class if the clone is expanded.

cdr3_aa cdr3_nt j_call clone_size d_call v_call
CASSLLQGIGNEQFF TGTGCCAGCAGTTTGCTACAGGGTATCGGCAATGAGCAGTTCTTC TRBJ2-1 . . TRBV27
CASSLVMVRYNEQFF TGTGCCAGCAGCTTAGTAATGGTTAGATACAATGAGCAGTTCTTC TRBJ2-1 . . TRBV11-2
CASSPGQAEQPQHF TGTGCCAGCTCACCCGGACAGGCAGAACAGCCCCAGCATTTT TRBJ1-5 . TRBD1 TRBV18
CASSLVIVSGTSGSNEQFF TGTGCCAGCAGCTTGGTAATAGTGTCGGGGACTAGCGGATCCAATGAGCAGTTCTTC TRBJ2-1 . TRBD2 TRBV5-4
CASSFSDRGSNEQFF TGTGCCAGCAGCTTTTCGGACAGGGGGTCCAATGAGCAGTTCTTC TRBJ2-1 few TRBD1 TRBV5-6
CASSYSLVKNEQYF TGTGCCAGCAGTTATTCACTAGTCAAGAACGAGCAGTACTTC TRBJ2-7 . . TRBV6-5
CASSLVLQGSSYEQYF TGTGCCAGCAGCTTAGTTTTACAGGGGAGCTCCTACGAGCAGTACTTC TRBJ2-7 many TRBD1 TRBV11-2
CASSPGGRGTEAFF TGTGCCAGCTCACCCGGGGGGCGCGGAACTGAAGCTTTCTTT TRBJ1-1 . . TRBV18
CASSLVLSGYRNTIYF TGTGCCAGCAGCTTAGTCCTGAGTGGGTACAGAAACACCATATATTTT TRBJ1-3 . . TRBV7-8
CASSFQAGVPETQYF TGTGCCAGCAGCTTCCAGGCGGGGGTTCCAGAGACCCAGTACTTC TRBJ2-5 . TRBD2 TRBV7-9
CASSRTNDRPNSPLHF TGCGCCAGCAGCCGAACAAACGACAGGCCGAATTCACCCCTCCACTTT TRBJ1-6 . . TRBV4-1
CASSPGGNTIYF TGTGCCAGCAGCCCCGGTGGAAACACCATATATTTT TRBJ1-3 . . TRBV9
CASSFQGELGTGELFF TGTGCCAGCAGCTTCCAGGGGGAATTGGGCACCGGGGAGCTGTTTTTT TRBJ2-2 . TRBD1 TRBV11-2
CASRTSGSSIYSYEQYF TGTGCCAGCCGGACTAGCGGGAGTTCGATATACTCCTACGAGCAGTACTTC TRBJ2-7 once TRBD2 TRBV2